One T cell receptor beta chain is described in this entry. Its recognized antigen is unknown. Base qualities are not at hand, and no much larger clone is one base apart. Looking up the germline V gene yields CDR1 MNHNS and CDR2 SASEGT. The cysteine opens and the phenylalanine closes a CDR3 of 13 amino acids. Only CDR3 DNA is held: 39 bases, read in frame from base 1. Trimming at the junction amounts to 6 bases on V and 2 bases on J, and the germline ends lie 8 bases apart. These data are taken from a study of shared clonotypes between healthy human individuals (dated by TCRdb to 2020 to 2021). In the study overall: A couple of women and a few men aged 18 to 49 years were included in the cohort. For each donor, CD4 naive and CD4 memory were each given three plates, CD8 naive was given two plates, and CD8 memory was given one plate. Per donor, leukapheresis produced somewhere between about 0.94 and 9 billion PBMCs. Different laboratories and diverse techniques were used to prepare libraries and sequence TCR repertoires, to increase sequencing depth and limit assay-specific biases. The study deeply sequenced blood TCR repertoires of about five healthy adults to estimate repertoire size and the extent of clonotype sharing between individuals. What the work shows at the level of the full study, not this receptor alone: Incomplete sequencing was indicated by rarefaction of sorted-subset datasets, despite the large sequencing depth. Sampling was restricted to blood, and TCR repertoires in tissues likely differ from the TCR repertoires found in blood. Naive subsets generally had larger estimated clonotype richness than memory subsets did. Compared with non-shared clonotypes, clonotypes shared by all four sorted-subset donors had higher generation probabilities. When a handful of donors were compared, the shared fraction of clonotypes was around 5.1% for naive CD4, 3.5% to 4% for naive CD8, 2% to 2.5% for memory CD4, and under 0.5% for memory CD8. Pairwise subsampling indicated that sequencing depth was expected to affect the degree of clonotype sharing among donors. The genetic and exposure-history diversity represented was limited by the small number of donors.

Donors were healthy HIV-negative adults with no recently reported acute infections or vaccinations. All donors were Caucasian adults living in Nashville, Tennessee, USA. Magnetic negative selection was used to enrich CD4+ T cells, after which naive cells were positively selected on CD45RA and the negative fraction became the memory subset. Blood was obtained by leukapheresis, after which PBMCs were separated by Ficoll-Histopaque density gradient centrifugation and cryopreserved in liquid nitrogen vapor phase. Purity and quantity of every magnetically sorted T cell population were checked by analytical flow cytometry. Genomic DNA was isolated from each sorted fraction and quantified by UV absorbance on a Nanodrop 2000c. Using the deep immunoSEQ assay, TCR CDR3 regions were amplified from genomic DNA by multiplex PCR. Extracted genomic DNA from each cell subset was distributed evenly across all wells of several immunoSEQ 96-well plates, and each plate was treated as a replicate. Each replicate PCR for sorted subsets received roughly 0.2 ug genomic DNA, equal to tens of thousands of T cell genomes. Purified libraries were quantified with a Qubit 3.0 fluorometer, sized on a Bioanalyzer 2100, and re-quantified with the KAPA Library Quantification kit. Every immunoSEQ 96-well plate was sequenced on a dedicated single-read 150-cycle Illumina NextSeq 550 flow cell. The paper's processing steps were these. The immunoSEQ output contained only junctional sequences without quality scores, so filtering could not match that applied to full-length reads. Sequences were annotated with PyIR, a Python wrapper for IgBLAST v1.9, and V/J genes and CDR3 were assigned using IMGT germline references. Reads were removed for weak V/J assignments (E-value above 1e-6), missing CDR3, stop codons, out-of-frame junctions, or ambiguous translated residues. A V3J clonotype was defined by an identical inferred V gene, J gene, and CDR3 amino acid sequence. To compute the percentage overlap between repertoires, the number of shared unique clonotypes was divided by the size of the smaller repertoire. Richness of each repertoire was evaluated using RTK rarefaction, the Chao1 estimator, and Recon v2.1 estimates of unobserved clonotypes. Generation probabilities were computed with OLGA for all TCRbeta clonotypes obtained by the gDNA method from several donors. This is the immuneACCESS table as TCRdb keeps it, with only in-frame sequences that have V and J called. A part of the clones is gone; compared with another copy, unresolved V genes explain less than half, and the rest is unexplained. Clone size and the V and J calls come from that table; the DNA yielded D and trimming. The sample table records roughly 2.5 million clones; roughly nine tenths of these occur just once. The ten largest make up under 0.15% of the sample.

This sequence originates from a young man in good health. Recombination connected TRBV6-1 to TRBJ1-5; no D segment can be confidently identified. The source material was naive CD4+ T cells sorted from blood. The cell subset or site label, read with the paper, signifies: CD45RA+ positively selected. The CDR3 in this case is CASSPDRNQPQHF. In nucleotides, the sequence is TGTGCCAGCAGCCCTGACCGCAATCAGCCCCAGCATTTT.